This T cell receptor beta chain was sequenced in a study of response to subunit inactivated influenza vaccine. This clonotype came up a few times. Its cognate antigen is unknown. Whole-study findings and limits: Few additional T cells are recruited per seasonal influenza vaccination, authors suggested.

With 2 bases clipped from V and 5 bases from J, the junction kept 4 bases outside the gene matches. Germline-derived CDR1 and CDR2 are MGHDK and SYGVNS. The CDR3 runs 16 residues. In TCRdb, the RT-PCR reads were re-called with MiXCR into one record per CDR3 protein. The repertoire has around 850,000 distinct CDR3 sequences, around a sixth of them found once; the top ten carry about 11%. Sequenced here: PBMCs from blood, sampled about 5 days after vaccination. This chain links TRBV25-1 with TRBJ2-1, with TRBD2 matching over 12 bases. The TCR was taken from a middle-aged man who received an inactivated influenza vaccine. The CDR3 region is CASSEPRTSGDNEQFF. The CDR3 coding sequence is TGTGCCAGCAGTGAACCCCGGACTAGCGGGGACAATGAGCAGTTCTTC.